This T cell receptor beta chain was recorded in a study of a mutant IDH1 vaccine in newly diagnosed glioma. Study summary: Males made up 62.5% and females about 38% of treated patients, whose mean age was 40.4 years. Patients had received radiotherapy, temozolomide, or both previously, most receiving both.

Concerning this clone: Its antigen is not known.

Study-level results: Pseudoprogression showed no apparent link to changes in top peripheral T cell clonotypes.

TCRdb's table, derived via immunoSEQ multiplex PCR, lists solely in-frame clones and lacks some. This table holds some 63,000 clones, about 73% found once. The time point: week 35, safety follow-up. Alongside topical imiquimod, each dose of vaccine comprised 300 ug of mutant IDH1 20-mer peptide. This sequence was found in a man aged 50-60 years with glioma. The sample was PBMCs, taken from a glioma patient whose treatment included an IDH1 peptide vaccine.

CDR3 bases: TGTGCCTGGAGTGTTGGGGCGAACACTGAAGCTTTCTTT. Amino acid sequence: CAWSVGANTEAFF. V is TRBV30 and J is TRBJ1-1, with a tentative D call TRBD1 (5 bases). Deletions cut 0 bases from V and 1 base from J, with 6 bases between. Germline lookup yields CDR1 GTSNPN and CDR2 SVGIG (reference sequence). The CDR3 runs 13 residues.